The clone carrying this T cell receptor (beta chain) has ten or more counts. The target antigen is unknown. This sample was included in a study of Graves' ophthalmopathy and Graves' hyperthyroidism. Diagnosis relied on clinical symptoms, serum thyroxine, TRAb, thyroid ultrasound and orbital computed tomography. The source of the PBMCs was around 10 ml of fresh peripheral blood. Germline V CDR1 and CDR2: SGHRS, YFSETQ. Trimming removed 5 bases from V and 3 bases from J, with 6 bases in between. The CDR3 sequence is 12 residues long. Researchers took RNA transcripts and amplified TCR beta CDR3 regions from them. The library came from an HTBI-primed first-round RT-PCR and a second-round multiplex PCR. MiXCR, applied by TCRdb to the multiplex PCR reads, yields one record per CDR3 protein. The sample shows about 16,000 distinct CDR3 sequences, roughly 50% of them seen only once. Study outcomes and limitations: Ophthalmopathy progression was predicted by the model at just over 70% sensitivity and about 74% specificity. Separation of ophthalmopathy from stable hyperthyroidism was achieved by a 13-signature model, at approximately 90% sensitivity and 81.08% specificity.

This sequence was found in a woman in her forties with stable Graves' hyperthyroidism. The chain is built from TRBV5-1 and TRBJ1-3; no firm D call. The sequenced material came from peripheral blood. The CDR3 bases are TGCGCCAGCAGGGGCAGTGGAAACACCATATATTTT. Amino acids: CASRGSGNTIYF.